A selection of T cell receptor beta chains follows, all from one sample in a study of CD8 T cells in Susac syndrome. TCRdb passed the immunoSEQ multiplex PCR reads through MiXCR, listing each CDR3 protein once. The sample gives over 95,000 distinct CDR3 sequences, over 90% of which show up once; over 0.12% is in the top ten. The sample was CD4+ T cells from PBMCs. The receptor source for this set is a human donor in good health. Both conserved end residues are part of each CDR3. The D gene is left open where the match is weak. A row's size may be missing; if present it is once, few, many or a size class.

NA	TRBV18	NA	TRBJ2-5	TGTGCCAGCTCACCACCGAGCCGGGAGACCCAGTACTTC	CASSPPSRETQYF
NA	TRBV20-1	NA	TRBJ1-5	TGCAGTGCTAGAAGTGATTCCCGACGGTCAGGCAATCAGCCCCAGCATTTT	CSARSDSRRSGNQPQHF
NA	TRBV20-1	NA	TRBJ2-3	TGCAGTGCTAGTTTACAGGGCCTCACAGATACGCAGTATTTT	CSASLQGLTDTQYF
NA	TRBV7-9	NA	TRBJ2-1	TGTGCCAGCAGCTTAGTAGGGGGGAGTGGGTTCAACAATGAGCAGTTCTTC	CASSLVGGSGFNNEQFF
NA	TRBV12-3/TRBV12-4	NA	TRBJ1-1	TGTGCCAGCAGTTTTTACTCGACAGGAGGGAACACTGAAGCTTTCTTT	CASSFYSTGGNTEAFF
NA	TRBV3-1	NA	TRBJ1-5	TGTGCCAGCAGCCAAGGGGGCTCGGGGGAAAATCAGCCCCAGCATTTT	CASSQGGSGENQPQHF
NA	TRBV6-5	NA	TRBJ2-5	TGTGCCAGCACCAAGGAGGGGACCCAGTACTTC	CASTKEGTQYF
NA	TRBV12-3/TRBV12-4	NA	TRBJ1-1	TGTGCCAGCAGAAACCCGTTTCGCGAAGCTTCTGAAGCTTTCTTT	CASRNPFREASEAFF
NA	TRBV7-6	NA	TRBJ1-4	TGTGCCAGCAGCCAGGACAGATCTAATGAAAAACTGTTTTTT	CASSQDRSNEKLFF
NA	TRBV6-2/TRBV6-3	NA	TRBJ1-1	TGTGCCAGCAGTTACAAATCTGGGGGAGCTTTCTTT	CASSYKSGGAFF
TRBD2	TRBV5-3	once	TRBJ2-2	TGTGCCAGAAGCTTTTCATGCGGGGGGAACACCGGGGAGCTGTTTTTT	CARSFSCGGNTGELFF
NA	TRBV25-1	NA	TRBJ1-1	TGTGCCAGCAGTTTTGGGGCGGCGACTGAAGCTTTCTTT	CASSFGAATEAFF
TRBD2	TRBV12-3/TRBV12-4	NA	TRBJ2-7	TGTGCCAGCAGACCTCTAGCGGGAGCAGCCTACGAGCAGTACTTC	CASRPLAGAAYEQYF
NA	TRBV4-1	NA	TRBJ1-2	TGCGCCAGCAGCCAAGAAGCTGCGGGGGCCAGCTTTGTCGGCTACACCTTC	CASSQEAAGASFVGYTF
NA	TRBV2	NA	TRBJ2-7	TGTGCCAGCAGGGGAACCGCGAGCTCCTACGAGCAGTACTTC	CASRGTASSYEQYF
NA	TRBV21-1	NA	TRBJ2-7	TGTGCCAGCATCCAAACTAGCGGGGGCCGCTCTCTACCACCCTACGAGCAGTACTTC	CASIQTSGGRSLPPYEQYF
NA	TRBV12-3/TRBV12-4	NA	TRBJ2-5	TGTGCCAGCAGTCCAGACCGGGAGGAGACCCAGTACTTC	CASSPDREETQYF
NA	TRBV3-1	NA	TRBJ2-7	TGTGCCAGCAGCCACACAGCCTACGAGCAGTACTTC	CASSHTAYEQYF
TRBD1	TRBV7-2	once	TRBJ1-5	TGTGCCAGCAGCGACCGGACAGGTGCAGAGGCCCAGCATTTT	CASSDRTGAEAQHF